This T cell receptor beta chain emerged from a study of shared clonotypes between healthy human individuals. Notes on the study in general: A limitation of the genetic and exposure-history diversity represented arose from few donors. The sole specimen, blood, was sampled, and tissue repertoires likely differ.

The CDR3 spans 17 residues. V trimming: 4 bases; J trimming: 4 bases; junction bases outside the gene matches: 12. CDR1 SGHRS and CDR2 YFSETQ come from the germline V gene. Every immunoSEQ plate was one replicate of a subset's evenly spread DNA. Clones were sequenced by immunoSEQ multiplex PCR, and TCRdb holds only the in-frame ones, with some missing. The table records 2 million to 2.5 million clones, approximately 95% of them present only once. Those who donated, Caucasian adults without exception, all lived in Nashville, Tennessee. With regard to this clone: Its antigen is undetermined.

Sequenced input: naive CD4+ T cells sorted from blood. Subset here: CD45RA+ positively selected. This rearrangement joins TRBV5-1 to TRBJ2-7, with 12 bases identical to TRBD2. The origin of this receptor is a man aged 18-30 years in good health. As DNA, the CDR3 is TGCGCCAGCAGCGGGGGTCTAGCGGGAGGGAGGTCGTACGAGCAGTACTTC. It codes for CASSGGLAGGRSYEQYF.